These 17 T cell receptor beta chains originate from one sample sequenced in a study of shared clonotypes between healthy human individuals. Clones were read by immunoSEQ multiplex PCR, and TCRdb kept only the in-frame ones, dropping some. This sample has about 1.5 million clones, with 95% to 97% found just once. Sequencing input: naive CD4+ T cells sorted from blood. The sample's subset: CD45RA+ positively selected. The source of these receptors is a man between 25 and 39 years old in good health.

V is TRBV6-1 and J is TRBJ1-2; maybe TRBD1 (5 bases). CDR1 is MNHNS, CDR2 SASEGT, per germline. The CDR3 runs 12 residues. V dropped 3 bases and J dropped 8 bases, with 10 bases sitting between them. As DNA, the CDR3 is TGTGCCAGCAGTGATTGGGGCGACGGCTACACCTTC. It codes for CASSDWGDGYTF.

The V gene is TRBV25-1, the J gene TRBJ1-5; 9 nucleotides align to TRBD1. V gave up 4 bases and J gave up 1 base; unmatched junction bases: 2. This CDR3 spans 15 amino acids. Germline values: CDR1 MGHDK, CDR2 SYGVNS. CDR3 DNA: TGTGCCAGCAGTGCCGGGACAGGGAGCAATCAGCCCCAGCATTTT. Amino acids: CASSAGTGSNQPQHF.

V usage is TRBV28 and J usage is TRBJ2-7; D is ambiguous. Germline CDR1 MDHEN, CDR2 SYDVKM. V was trimmed by 3 bases and J by 0 bases, leaving 6 bases between them. This CDR3 has 13 residues. The CDR3 sequence: CASSFAGSYEQYF. The CDR3 nucleotides read TGTGCCAGCAGTTTTGCAGGCTCCTACGAGCAGTACTTC. Looking up the rest from reference TRBV28 and TRBJ2-7 gives the full variable domain: DVKVTQSSRYLVKRTGEKVFLECVQDMDHENMFWYRQDPGLGLRLIYFSYDVKMKEKGDIPEGYSVSREKKERFSLILESASTNQTSMYLCASSFAGSYEQYFGPGTRLTVT.

This clone was seen just once. Different DNA sequences within this sample yield the same CDR3. The gene calls are TRBV9 and TRBJ2-3; D is possibly TRBD2 (6 bases). Germline CDR1 and CDR2: SGDLS and YYNGEE. The ends were cut back, 0 bases at V and 0 bases at J, with 11 bases in the middle. The CDR3 covers 16 residues. The CDR3 DNA reads as TGTGCCAGCAGCGTAGTGGGCGGGGTGAGCACAGATACGCAGTATTTT. As protein: CASSVVGGVSTDTQYF.

The genes are TRBV10-3 and TRBJ2-1; no clear D. Germline values: CDR1 ENHRY, CDR2 SYGVKD. The length of the CDR3 is 11 residues. V dropped 6 bases and J dropped 6 bases, with 6 bases sitting between them. CDR3 sequence reads: CAIRSGNEQFF. The CDR3 DNA follows: TGTGCCATCAGGAGTGGCAATGAGCAGTTCTTC.

The chain links TRBV15 to TRBJ1-2; D gene unclear. Germline loops: CDR1 LNHNV, CDR2 YYDKDF (reference sequence). The V and J ends lost 3 bases and 8 bases respectively, with 19 bases between them. CDR3 length equals 15 residues. The CDR3, as DNA: TGTGCCACCAGCAGGCGACCGGTCCAGAGTACCGGCTACACCTTC. Protein: CATSRRPVQSTGYTF.

CDR3 bases: TGTGCCAGCAGCTTAGCCAGGGCCGGGGAGCTGTTTTTT. Its protein is CASSLARAGELFF. The chain uses TRBV11-3 and TRBJ2-2; D is perhaps TRBD1 (5 bases). With 1 base removed from V and 6 bases from J, the gap between germline ends came to 6 bases. Germline-derived CDR1 and CDR2 are SGHNT and YENEEA. The CDR3 contains 13 residues.

V is TRBV29-1 and J is TRBJ2-1; D not resolved. The CDR3 runs to 14 residues. V was shortened by 2 bases and J by 0 bases, with 8 bases between the two germline ends. Germline lookup yields CDR1 SQVTM and CDR2 ANQGSEA. The CDR3 spells CSVELLRSYNEQFF. CDR3 sequence (DNA): TGCAGCGTTGAACTCCTCCGCTCCTACAATGAGCAGTTCTTC.

This chain connects TRBV9 to TRBJ2-3; perhaps TRBD2 as D (6 bases). The CDR3 runs 16 residues. Germline assignment: CDR1 SGDLS and CDR2 YYNGEE. V was clipped by 4 bases and J by 2 bases, with 17 bases between them. The CDR3 bases are TGTGCCAGCAGCTATGCCGGGACTTCCCTCACAGATACGCAGTATTTT. Its translation is CASSYAGTSLTDTQYF. Full variable domain (remainder filled in from reference TRBV9 and TRBJ2-3): DSGVTQTPKHLITATGQRVTLRCSPRSGDLSVYWYQQSLDQGLQFLIQYYNGEERAKGNILERFSAQQFPDLHSELNLSSLELGDSALYFCASSYAGTSLTDTQYFGPGTRLTVL.

The chain joins TRBV5-1 to TRBJ2-3; 13 nucleotides line up with TRBD2. Germline V gene lookup returns CDR1 SGHRS and CDR2 YFSETQ. The CDR3 covers 16 residues. V dropped 3 bases and J dropped 8; count of bases not matched to a gene: 9. CDR3 nucleotide sequence: TGCGCCAGCAGCTCCGGACTAGCGGGAGCATCAGTTACGCAGTATTTT. As protein: CASSSGLAGASVTQYF.

The rearrangement uses TRBV7-2 and TRBJ2-2; D is ambiguous. Germline assignment: CDR1 SGHTA and CDR2 FQGNSA. CDR3 length: 13 amino acids. V lost 1 base, J lost 7 bases, and 7 bases lay in between. This CDR3 reads CASSLELVGELFF. The DNA of the CDR3 is TGTGCCAGCAGCTTAGAGTTAGTCGGGGAGCTGTTTTTT. Full variable domain (outside the CDR3, taken from reference TRBV7-2 and TRBJ2-2): GAGVSQSPSNKVTEKGKDVELRCDPISGHTALYWYRQSLGQGLEFLIYFQGNSAPDKSGLPSDRFSAERTGGSVSTLTIQRTQQEDSAVYLCASSLELVGELFFGEGSRLTVL.

V is TRBV5-8 and J is TRBJ1-5; D is perhaps TRBD1 (6 bases). The germline gives CDR1 SGHTS, CDR2 YDEGEE. V lost 2 bases and J 0 bases, leaving 9 bases between the germline ends. The CDR3 contains 15 residues. This CDR3 reads CASSFGTPSNQPQHF. The CDR3 DNA reads as TGTGCCAGCAGCTTCGGGACACCTAGCAATCAGCCCCAGCATTTT.

The rearrangement joins TRBV27 to TRBJ1-1; 8 bases fit TRBD1. CDR1 and CDR2 (germline): MNHEY, SMNVEV (reference sequence). The V gene end was trimmed by 6 bases and the J gene end by 1 base; junction bases not matched to a gene: 13. This CDR3 contains 17 residues. The DNA of the CDR3 is TGTGCCAGCAGCCACCGTCCCTGGACAGGGACGAACACTGAAGCTTTCTTT. It yields the protein CASSHRPWTGTNTEAFF.

This sequence joins TRBV18 and TRBJ1-5; a possible D gene is TRBD1 (5 bases). There are 16 residues in the CDR3. Trimming cost V 2 bases and J 0 bases, with 11 bases left between them. The germline CDR1 and CDR2 sequences are KGHSH and LQKENI. CDR3: CASSPGQILSNQPQHF. The CDR3 DNA follows: TGTGCCAGCTCACCAGGACAAATCCTTAGCAATCAGCCCCAGCATTTT.

This clone came up once. The V and J genes are TRBV9 and TRBJ2-1; TRBD2 aligns across 13 bases. V lost 3 bases to trimming and J lost 9 bases; unmatched junction nucleotides: 9. This CDR3 comprises 16 residues. Germline V gene data show CDR1 as SGDLS and CDR2 as YYNGEE. The CDR3 DNA reads TGTGCCAGCAGCGCTAACCCCGGACTAGCGGGAGTTGAGCAGTTCTTC. As protein: CASSANPGLAGVEQFF.

The gene calls are TRBV28 and TRBJ2-3, with a tentative D call TRBD2 (5 bases). Deletions cut 4 bases from V and 3 bases from J, with 11 bases between. The CDR3 runs 14 residues. Per the germline V gene, CDR1 is MDHEN and CDR2 is SYDVKM. The CDR3 DNA reads TGTGCCAGCAGTTCTCCCGGGATAACAGATACGCAGTATTTT. This codes for CASSSPGITDTQYF.

The table lists this clone with a count of one. The chain combines TRBV30 with TRBJ2-6; D call uncertain. Looked up from germline, CDR1 is GTSNPN and CDR2 is SVGIG (reference sequence). With 5 bases removed from V and 2 bases from J, the gap between germline ends came to 7 bases. The CDR3 is made up of 13 amino acids. The CDR3 DNA follows: TGTGCCTGGGGACCTACTGGGGCCAACGTCCTGACTTTC. Protein product: CAWGPTGANVLTF.